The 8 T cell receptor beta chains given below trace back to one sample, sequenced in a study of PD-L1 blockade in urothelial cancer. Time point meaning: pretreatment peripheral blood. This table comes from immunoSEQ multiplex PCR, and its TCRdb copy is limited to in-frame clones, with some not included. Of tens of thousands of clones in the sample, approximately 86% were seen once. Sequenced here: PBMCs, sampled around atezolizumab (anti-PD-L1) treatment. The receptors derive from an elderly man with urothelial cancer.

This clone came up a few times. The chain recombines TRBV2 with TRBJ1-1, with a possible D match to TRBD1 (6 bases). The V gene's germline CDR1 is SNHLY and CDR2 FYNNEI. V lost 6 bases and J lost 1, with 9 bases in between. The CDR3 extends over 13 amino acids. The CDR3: CASSTTGNTEAFF. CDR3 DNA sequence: TGTGCCAGCAGCACGACAGGGAACACTGAAGCTTTCTTT.

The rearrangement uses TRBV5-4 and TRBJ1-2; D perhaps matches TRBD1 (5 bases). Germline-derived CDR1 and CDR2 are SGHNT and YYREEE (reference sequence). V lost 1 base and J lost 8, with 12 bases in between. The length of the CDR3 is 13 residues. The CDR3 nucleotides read TGTGCCAGCAGCTTGAGGGGAAATTACGGCTACACCTTC. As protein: CASSLRGNYGYTF.

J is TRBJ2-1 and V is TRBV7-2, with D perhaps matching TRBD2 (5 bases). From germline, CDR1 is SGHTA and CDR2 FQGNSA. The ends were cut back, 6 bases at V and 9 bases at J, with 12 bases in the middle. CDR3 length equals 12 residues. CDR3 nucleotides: TGTGCCAGCAGGTCACCGGGATTTGAGCAGTTCTTC. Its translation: CASRSPGFEQFF.

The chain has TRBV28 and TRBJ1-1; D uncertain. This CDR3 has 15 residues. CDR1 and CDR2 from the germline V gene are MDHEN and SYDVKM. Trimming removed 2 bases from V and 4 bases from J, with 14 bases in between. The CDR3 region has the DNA TGTGCCAGCAGTTTAGTTGGAGCTCTGGTCACTGAAGCTTTCTTT. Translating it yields CASSLVGALVTEAFF.

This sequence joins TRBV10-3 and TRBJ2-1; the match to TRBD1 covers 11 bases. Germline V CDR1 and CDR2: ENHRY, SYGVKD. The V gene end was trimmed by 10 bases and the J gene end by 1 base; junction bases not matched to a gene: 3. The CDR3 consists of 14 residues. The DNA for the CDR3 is TGTGCCACCGGGACAGGGGGTTCCTACAATGAGCAGTTCTTC. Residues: CATGTGGSYNEQFF.

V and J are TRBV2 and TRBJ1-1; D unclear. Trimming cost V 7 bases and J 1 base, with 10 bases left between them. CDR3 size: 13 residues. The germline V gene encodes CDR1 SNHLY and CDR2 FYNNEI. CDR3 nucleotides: TGTGCCAGCAAGCCAGGAGGGAACACTGAAGCTTTCTTT. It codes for CASKPGGNTEAFF.

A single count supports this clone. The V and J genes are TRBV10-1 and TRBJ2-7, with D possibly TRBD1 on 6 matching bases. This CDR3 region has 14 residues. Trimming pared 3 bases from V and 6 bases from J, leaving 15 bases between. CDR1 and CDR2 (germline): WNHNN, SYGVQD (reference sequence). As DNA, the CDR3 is TGCGCCAGCAGTGAAAACAGGGTAACGGGCGAGCAGTACTTC. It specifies CASSENRVTGEQYF.

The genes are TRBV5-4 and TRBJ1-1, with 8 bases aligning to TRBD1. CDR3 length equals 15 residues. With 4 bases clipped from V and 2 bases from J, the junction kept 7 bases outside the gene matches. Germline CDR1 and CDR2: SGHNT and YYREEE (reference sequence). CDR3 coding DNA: TGTGCCAGCAGCCCGGTGACAGGGGATAACACTGAAGCTTTCTTT. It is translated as CASSPVTGDNTEAFF.